This T cell receptor beta chain was recovered during a study of T cell repertoires in aging, cancer and after chemotherapy. TCR beta rearrangements were amplified from peripheral blood genomic DNA. In its sample, this clonotype is medium-sized. A mixed TRB-A/B primer pool amplified rearranged TRB by multiplex touch-down PCR. TCRdb redid the calling of the multiplex PCR reads with MiXCR, one entry per CDR3 protein. Among about 4,300 distinct CDR3 sequences listed, roughly 30% were seen once. The germline V and J ends were trimmed by 0 bases and 6 bases, with 11 bases remaining between them. This CDR3 has 15 amino acids. CDR1 and CDR2 from the germline V gene are MNHEY and SVGAGI.

The rearrangement links TRBV6-5 to TRBJ2-2, with D unclear. Sequenced: blood. The TCR comes from a human donor in good health. CDR3 residues: CASSYSPVGPGELFF. The DNA of the CDR3 is TGTGCCAGCAGTTACTCCCCGGTTGGACCCGGGGAGCTGTTTTTT.